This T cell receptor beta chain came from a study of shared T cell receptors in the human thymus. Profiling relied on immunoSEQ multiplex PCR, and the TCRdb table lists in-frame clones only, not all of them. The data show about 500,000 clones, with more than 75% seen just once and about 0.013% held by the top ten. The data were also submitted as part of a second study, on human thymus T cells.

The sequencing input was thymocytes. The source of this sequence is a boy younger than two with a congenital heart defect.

CDR3 sequence: CASSLSRDYRNEQYF. The CDR3, as DNA: TGTGCCAGCAGTTTATCAAGGGACTACAGGAACGAGCAGTACTTC. The rearrangement uses TRBV27 and TRBJ2-7, with 7 bases fitting TRBD2. This CDR3 is built from 15 residues. The germline gives CDR1 MNHEY, CDR2 SMNVEV (reference sequence). J was trimmed by 5 bases and V by 0 bases; bases with no gene match: 7.